The T cell receptor (beta chain) under discussion was sequenced for a study of human T cells and chemical hapten exposure. Broader study findings: PT1 expanded TCR counts and patch test score correlated positively.

TCRdb reanalysed the RACE reads using MiXCR and keeps one entry per CDR3 protein. This table holds 280,000 or so distinct CDR3 sequences, roughly 7.7% found once. Points on this clonotype: As yet, its antigen is unknown.

Time point of the sample: pre-sensitization, week 0. Treatment here: therapeutic diphenylcyclopropenone sensitization with weekly scalp DPC. The CDR3 totals 11 residues. Trimming removed 5 bases at V and 11 bases at J, with 9 bases between. V usage is TRBV12-3 or TRBV12-4 and J usage is TRBJ1-4, with a weak D call TRBD1 (6 bases). Material: whole blood, obtained in connection with sensitization to the hapten diphenylcyclopropenone (DPC). The TCR comes from a man between 18 and 35 years old with alopecia areata. Some clones in this sample may be carry-over from other donors' samples. The CDR3 nucleotides read TGTGCCAGCAGTGGACAGTTGAAACTGTTTTTT. It encodes CASSGQLKLFF.